This T cell receptor beta chain appears in the sequencing data of a study of blood T cell repertoires in COVID-19. The V gene end was trimmed by 4 bases and the J gene end by 0 bases; junction bases not matched to a gene: 8. Germline CDR1 and CDR2: SGHNT and YYREEE (reference sequence). The CDR3 spans 17 residues. This clone has only a few counts. Here immunoSEQ multiplex PCR was the method, and the copy in TCRdb shows in-frame clones only, minus some. The table includes approximately 170,000 clones, roughly 80% detected once. The sequence came from a woman aged 25 to 39 who had recovered from COVID-19. Sequenced input: PBMCs or T cells enriched from blood (not recorded which). The V and J genes are TRBV5-4 and TRBJ2-1; 9 bases map to TRBD2. CDR3 sequence reads: CASSETSGHLSYNEQFF. The CDR3 DNA follows: TGTGCCAGCAGCGAAACTAGCGGGCACCTCTCCTACAATGAGCAGTTCTTC.